These T cell receptor beta chains were read from a single sample in a study of Graves' ophthalmopathy and Graves' hyperthyroidism. TCRdb passed the multiplex PCR reads through MiXCR, listing each CDR3 protein once. The repertoire holds around 400,000 distinct CDR3 sequences, with approximately 20% as singletons. Sequencing input: peripheral blood. The receptors stem from a woman aged 18-29 years with Graves' ophthalmopathy. Both conserved end residues are part of each CDR3. The D gene is left open where the match is weak. Clone sizes are given selectively: once, few, many, or a class where the clone is expanded.

d_call clone_size j_call v_call cdr3_aa cdr3_nt
TRBD1 many TRBJ2-7 TRBV5-1 CASSLVPGQTYEQYF TGCGCCAGCAGCTTGGTTCCGGGACAGACCTACGAGCAGTACTTC
. many TRBJ1-2 TRBV9 CAAVRAGYGYTF TGTGCGGCGGTAAGGGCGGGCTATGGCTACACCTTC
. many TRBJ1-1 TRBV7-2 CASSPPQSQEAFF TGTGCCAGCAGCCCCCCACAGTCCCAAGAAGCTTTCTTT
. many TRBJ2-2 TRBV27 CASSLWGGDTTGELFF TGTGCCAGCAGTTTATGGGGCGGGGACACCACCGGGGAGCTGTTTTTT
TRBD2 . TRBJ2-7 TRBV12-3/TRBV12-4 CASSSGLGKRSYEQYF TGTGCCAGCAGTTCCGGACTAGGAAAAAGATCCTACGAGCAGTACTTC
. . TRBJ2-7 TRBV12-3/TRBV12-4 CASREDAGQLVRYF TGTGCCAGCAGGGAAGACGCCGGACAGTTGGTCAGGTACTTC
. . TRBJ2-5 TRBV6-2/TRBV6-3 CASSYSKGISQETQYF TGTGCCAGCAGTTACTCGAAGGGGATCAGCCAAGAGACCCAGTACTTC
. many TRBJ2-7 TRBV19 CASSIRAQGPYEQYF TGTGCCAGTAGTATCAGGGCTCAAGGGCCCTACGAGCAGTACTTC
. few TRBJ1-5 TRBV12-3/TRBV12-4 CASSLFRGDSPQHF TGTGCCAGCAGTTTATTCAGGGGCGATTCGCCCCAGCATTTT
. few TRBJ2-7 TRBV5-1 CASSLGVPSYEQYF TGCGCCAGCAGCTTGGGGGTCCCCTCCTACGAGCAGTACTTC
TRBD1 many TRBJ2-2 TRBV28 CASSWGTGRPGELFF TGTGCCAGCAGTTGGGGGACAGGCAGACCCGGGGAGCTGTTTTTT
TRBD2 many TRBJ2-7 TRBV6-2/TRBV6-3 CASSMGSGRSYEQYF TGTGCCAGCTCCATGGGTAGCGGGAGGAGTTACGAGCAGTACTTC
. many TRBJ1-2 TRBV6-2/TRBV6-3 CASSYPQQGVFGYTF TGTGCCAGCAGTTACCCCCAGCAGGGCGTGTTTGGCTACACCTTC
. many TRBJ2-5 TRBV6-2/TRBV6-3 CASSYSAAGETQYF TGTGCCAGCAGTTACTCAGCAGCTGGAGAGACCCAGTACTTC
. many TRBJ1-5 TRBV20-1 CSARGPGGQPQHF TGCAGTGCTAGAGGGCCGGGGGGTCAGCCCCAGCATTTT
. many TRBJ1-2 TRBV5-1 CASSQDHSGYTF TGCGCCAGCAGCCAAGACCACAGTGGCTACACCTTC
TRBD1 many TRBJ2-5 TRBV15 CATRELFGTGGFVQETQYF TGTGCCACCAGGGAATTATTCGGGACAGGGGGCTTTGTCCAAGAGACCCAGTACTTC
. . TRBJ1-6 TRBV28 CASRGSHGSYNSPLHF TGTGCCAGCAGGGGTTCCCATGGCTCCTATAATTCACCCCTCCACTTT
TRBD1 many TRBJ1-2 TRBV12-3/TRBV12-4 CASTDHTGEHGYTF TGTGCCAGCACCGACCATACAGGGGAGCATGGCTACACCTTC
. . TRBJ2-7 TRBV7-2 CASSFVPATYEQYF TGTGCCAGCAGCTTCGTGCCGGCAACCTACGAGCAGTACTTC
. many TRBJ1-5 TRBV4-3 CASSQSLDQPQHF TGCGCCAGCAGCCAATCCTTGGATCAGCCCCAGCATTTT
. many TRBJ2-7 TRBV30 CASRGGKGPYEQYF TGTGCCTCGCGTGGCGGGAAGGGACCCTACGAGCAGTACTTC
. . TRBJ1-2 TRBV6-2/TRBV6-3 CASSLEGPNYGYTF TGTGCCAGCAGTTTGGAAGGCCCGAACTATGGCTACACCTTC
. many TRBJ1-6 TRBV30 CAWSGWTVGKSPLHF TGTGCCTGGAGTGGCTGGACAGTAGGAAAATCACCCCTCCACTTT
. many TRBJ2-2 TRBV27 CASSFVTGELFF TGTGCCAGCAGTTTTGTTACCGGGGAGCTGTTTTTT
. few TRBJ2-5 TRBV9 CASSEGPLRAKETQYF TGTGCCAGCAGCGAGGGGCCACTGAGGGCTAAAGAGACCCAGTACTTC
TRBD1 many TRBJ2-7 TRBV15 CATSDRASYEQYF TGTGCCACCAGCGACAGGGCCTCCTACGAGCAGTACTTC
. few TRBJ2-5 TRBV11-2 CASSSQETSGDKETQYF TGTGCCAGCAGCTCACAAGAGACATCGGGGGATAAAGAGACCCAGTACTTC
TRBD1 many TRBJ2-7 TRBV19 CASSISDRASYEQYF TGTGCCAGTAGTATCTCGGACAGGGCCTCCTACGAGCAGTACTTC